This T cell receptor (beta chain) was profiled in a study of blood T cell repertoires in COVID-19. Residents of over 20 US areas, aged roughly 18 to 90 years, made up the participants. Cohort 3 donors counted as recovered after two negative PCRs, clearance, or resolved symptoms. Original handling: Counts of nucleated cells, estimated from reference gene primer amplification, were obtained. Sequenced by immunoSEQ multiplex PCR; TCRdb stores in-frame clones only, minus some. V and J calls and clone size are those listed in that table; D and trimming were worked out from the DNA. The sample has about 310,000 clones, 89% seen once. V was pared by 0 bases and J by 7 bases, with 2 bases of the junction left unmatched. Germline V lookup: CDR1 SGDLS, CDR2 YYNGEE. The CDR3 is made up of 14 amino acids.

The sequence came from a woman in her thirties or forties who had recovered from COVID-19. Sample: PBMCs or T cells enriched from blood (not recorded which). The chain recombines TRBV9 with TRBJ2-7; 12 nucleotides match TRBD2. CDR3 protein: CASSVDLAGGEQYF. The CDR3 DNA sequence: TGTGCCAGCAGCGTAGACCTAGCGGGGGGGGAGCAGTACTTC.